This T cell receptor (beta chain) was sequenced for a study of beta chain features in type 1 diabetes. Study-wide context: The examined sorted cells totaled 107,917,701 across samples.

This clone has more than one count but fewer than ten. The antigen remains undetermined. Expressed TCRB transcripts got sequenced, as all isolated RNA was reverse transcribed. This table comes from immunoSEQ multiplex PCR, and its TCRdb copy is limited to in-frame clones, with some not included. Found here are some 48,000 clones, 35% to 55% of them singletons; the top ten hold over 0.1%. The CDR3 sequence is 15 residues long. Germline V gene lookup returns CDR1 MNHEY and CDR2 SVGAGI. Trimming removed 0 bases from V and 6 bases from J; junction bases left unmatched: 7. General study results and limits: People with Type 1 diabetes carried modestly yet significantly shorter TCRB CDR3s in all four CD4+ subsets. Across patients, naive, central memory and Treg TCRB repertoires exhibited apparently greater similarity than was observed across healthy donors.

Purities over 95% were achieved in all sorted populations. The chain links TRBV6-5 to TRBJ2-7; 8 bases match TRBD2. Material for sequencing was stem cell memory CD4+ T cells from blood. This clonotype was obtained from a man aged 25-45 years with type 1 diabetes. This CDR3 is CASSYSSGALSEQYF. CDR3 nucleotides: TGTGCCAGCAGTTACTCTAGCGGGGCCCTTAGCGAGCAGTACTTC.